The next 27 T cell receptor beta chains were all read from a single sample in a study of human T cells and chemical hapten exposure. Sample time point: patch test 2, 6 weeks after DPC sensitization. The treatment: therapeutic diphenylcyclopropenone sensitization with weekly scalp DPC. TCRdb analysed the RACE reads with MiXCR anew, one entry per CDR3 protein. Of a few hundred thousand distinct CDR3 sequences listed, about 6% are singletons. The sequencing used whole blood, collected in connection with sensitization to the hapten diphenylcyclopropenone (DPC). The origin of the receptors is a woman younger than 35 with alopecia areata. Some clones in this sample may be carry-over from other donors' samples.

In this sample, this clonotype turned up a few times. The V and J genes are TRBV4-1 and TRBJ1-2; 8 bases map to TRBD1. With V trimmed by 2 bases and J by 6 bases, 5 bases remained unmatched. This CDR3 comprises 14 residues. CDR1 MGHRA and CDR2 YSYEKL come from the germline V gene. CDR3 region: CASSQWTGLNGYTF. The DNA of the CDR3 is TGCGCCAGCAGCCAATGGACAGGGCTTAATGGCTACACCTTC.

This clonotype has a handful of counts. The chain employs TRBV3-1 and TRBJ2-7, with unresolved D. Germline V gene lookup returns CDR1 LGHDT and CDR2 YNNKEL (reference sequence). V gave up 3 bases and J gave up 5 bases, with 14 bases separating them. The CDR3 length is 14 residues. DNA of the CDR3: TGTGCCAGCAGCCAGGGCTTCTACTGGGACGAGCAGTACTTC. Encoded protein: CASSQGFYWDEQYF.

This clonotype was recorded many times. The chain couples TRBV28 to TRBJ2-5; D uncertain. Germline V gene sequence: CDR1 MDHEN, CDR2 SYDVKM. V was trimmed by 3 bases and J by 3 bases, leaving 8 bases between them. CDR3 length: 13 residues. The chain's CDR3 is CASSFETKETQYF. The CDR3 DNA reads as TGTGCCAGCAGTTTTGAGACAAAAGAGACCCAGTACTTC. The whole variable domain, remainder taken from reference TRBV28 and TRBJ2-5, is DVKVTQSSRYLVKRTGEKVFLECVQDMDHENMFWYRQDPGLGLRLIYFSYDVKMKEKGDIPEGYSVSREKKERFSLILESASTNQTSMYLCASSFETKETQYFGPGTRLLVL.

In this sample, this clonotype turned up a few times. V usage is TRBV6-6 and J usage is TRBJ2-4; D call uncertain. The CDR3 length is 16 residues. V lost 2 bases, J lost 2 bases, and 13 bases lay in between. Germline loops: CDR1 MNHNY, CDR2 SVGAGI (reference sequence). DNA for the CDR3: TGTGCCAGCAGTTACAGGGCAGTATCAACCAAAAACATTCAGTACTTC. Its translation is CASSYRAVSTKNIQYF.

The CDR3 DNA follows: TGTGCCAGCAGTTACGAGGTTTCGTACGAGCAGTACTTC. Translated, it gives CASSYEVSYEQYF. The chain uses TRBV6-6 and TRBJ2-7; D remains ambiguous. The CDR3 is made up of 13 amino acids. Germline loops: CDR1 MNHNY, CDR2 SVGAGI (reference sequence). Trimming took off 2 bases at V and 4 bases at J, with 9 bases between the two ends.

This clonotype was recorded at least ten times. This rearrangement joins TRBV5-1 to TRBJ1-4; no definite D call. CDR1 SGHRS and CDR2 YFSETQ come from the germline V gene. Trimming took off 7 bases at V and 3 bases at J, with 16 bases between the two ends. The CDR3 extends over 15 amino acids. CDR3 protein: CASGVGDLSNEKLFF. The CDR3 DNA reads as TGCGCCAGCGGAGTCGGAGATTTGTCTAATGAAAAACTGTTTTTT.

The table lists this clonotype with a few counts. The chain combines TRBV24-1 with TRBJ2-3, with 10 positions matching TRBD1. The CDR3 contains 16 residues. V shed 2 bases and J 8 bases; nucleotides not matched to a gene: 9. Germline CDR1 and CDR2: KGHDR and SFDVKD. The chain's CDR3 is CATSDSGTGEAATQYF. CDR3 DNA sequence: TGTGCCACCAGTGATTCCGGGACAGGGGAGGCAGCTACGCAGTATTTT.

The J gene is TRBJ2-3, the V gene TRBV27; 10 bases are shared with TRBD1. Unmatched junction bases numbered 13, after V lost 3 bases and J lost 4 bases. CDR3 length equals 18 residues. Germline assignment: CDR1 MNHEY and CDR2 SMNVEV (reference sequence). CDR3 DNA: TGTGCCAGCAGTTTCCTCCGGGACAGGGGTTCCCCCGCAGATACGCAGTATTTT. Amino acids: CASSFLRDRGSPADTQYF.

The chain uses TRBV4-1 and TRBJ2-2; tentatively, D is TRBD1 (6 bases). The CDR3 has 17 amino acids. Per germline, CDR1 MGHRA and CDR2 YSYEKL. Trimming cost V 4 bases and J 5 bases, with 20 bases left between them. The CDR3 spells CASSRRSGDQGTGELFF. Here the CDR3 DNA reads TGCGCCAGCAGCCGGCGATCAGGGGATCAAGGGACCGGGGAGCTGTTTTTT.

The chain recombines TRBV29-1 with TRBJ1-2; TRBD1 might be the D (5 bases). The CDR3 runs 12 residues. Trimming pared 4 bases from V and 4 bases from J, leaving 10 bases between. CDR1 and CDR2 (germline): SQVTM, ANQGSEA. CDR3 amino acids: CSVGRGRYGYTF. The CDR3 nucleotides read TGCAGCGTTGGTCGGGGACGCTATGGCTACACCTTC.

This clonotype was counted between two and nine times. CDR3 sequence: CASSPRGAPPETQYF. The CDR3 nucleotides read TGCGCCAGCTCCCCGAGGGGGGCGCCGCCGGAGACCCAGTACTTC. The rearrangement links TRBV5-1 to TRBJ2-5; TRBD1 or TRBD2 may be the D gene (6 bases each). CDR1 and CDR2 (germline): SGHRS, YFSETQ. V lost 7 bases, J lost 5 bases, and 21 bases lay in between. The CDR3 is 15 amino acids. Combining the CDR3 with reference TRBV5-1 and TRBJ2-5 gives the whole variable domain KAGVTQTPRYLIKTRGQQVTLSCSPISGHRSVSWYQQTPGQGLQFLFEYFSETQRNKGNFPGRFSGRQFSNSRSEMNVSTLELGDSALYLCASSPRGAPPETQYFGPGTRLLVL.

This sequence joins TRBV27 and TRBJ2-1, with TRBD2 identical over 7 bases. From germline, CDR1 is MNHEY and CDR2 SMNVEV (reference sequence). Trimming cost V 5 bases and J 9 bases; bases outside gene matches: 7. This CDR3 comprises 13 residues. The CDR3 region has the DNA TGTGCCAGCAGTCCGTCCATAGCGGGTGAGCAGTTCTTC. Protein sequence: CASSPSIAGEQFF.

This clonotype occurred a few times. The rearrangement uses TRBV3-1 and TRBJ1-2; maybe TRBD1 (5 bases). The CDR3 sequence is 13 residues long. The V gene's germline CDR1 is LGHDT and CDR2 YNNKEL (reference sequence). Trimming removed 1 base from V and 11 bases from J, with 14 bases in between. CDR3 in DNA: TGTGCCAGCAGCCAAGGATGGCGGGACGAATACACCTTC. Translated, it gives CASSQGWRDEYTF.

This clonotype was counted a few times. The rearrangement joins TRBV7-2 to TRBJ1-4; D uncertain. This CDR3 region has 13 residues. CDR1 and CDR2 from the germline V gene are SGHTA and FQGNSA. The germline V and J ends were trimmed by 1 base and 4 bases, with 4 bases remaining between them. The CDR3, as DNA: TGTGCCAGCAGCTTAGTCATTAATGAAAAACTGTTTTTT. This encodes CASSLVINEKLFF.

CDR3: CASSVGARGPNTEAFF. The CDR3 DNA is TGTGCCAGCAGCGTAGGCGCAAGGGGACCGAACACTGAAGCTTTCTTT. The gene calls are TRBV9 and TRBJ1-1; weak D call: TRBD1 (5 bases). The CDR3 sequence is 16 residues long. CDR1 and CDR2 (germline): SGDLS, YYNGEE. V lost 0 bases to trimming and J lost 1 base, with 13 bases between them.

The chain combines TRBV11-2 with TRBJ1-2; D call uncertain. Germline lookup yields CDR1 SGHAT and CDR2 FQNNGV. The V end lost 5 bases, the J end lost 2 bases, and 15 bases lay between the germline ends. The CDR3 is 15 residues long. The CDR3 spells CASSPSRYLNYGYTF. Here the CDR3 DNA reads TGTGCCAGCAGCCCGAGTCGTTACTTAAACTATGGCTACACCTTC.

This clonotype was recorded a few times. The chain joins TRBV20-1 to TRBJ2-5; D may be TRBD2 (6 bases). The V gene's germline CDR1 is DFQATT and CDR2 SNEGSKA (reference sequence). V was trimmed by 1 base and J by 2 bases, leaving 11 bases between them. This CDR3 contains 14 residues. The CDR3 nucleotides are TGCAGTGCTAGAGTTTTGGGGGGTCAAGAGACCCAGTACTTC. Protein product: CSARVLGGQETQYF.

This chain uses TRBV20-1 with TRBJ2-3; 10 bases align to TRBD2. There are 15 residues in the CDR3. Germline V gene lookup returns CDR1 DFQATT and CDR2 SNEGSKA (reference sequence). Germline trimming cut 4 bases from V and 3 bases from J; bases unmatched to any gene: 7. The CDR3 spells CSAIEAGGRTDTQYF. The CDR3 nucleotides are TGCAGTGCTATCGAAGCGGGGGGGCGGACAGATACGCAGTATTTT.

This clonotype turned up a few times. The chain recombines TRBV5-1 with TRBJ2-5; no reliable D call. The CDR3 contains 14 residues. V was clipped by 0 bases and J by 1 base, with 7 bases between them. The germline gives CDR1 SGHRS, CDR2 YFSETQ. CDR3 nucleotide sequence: TGCGCCAGCAGCTTGGGAAGTTTCCAAGAGACCCAGTACTTC. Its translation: CASSLGSFQETQYF.

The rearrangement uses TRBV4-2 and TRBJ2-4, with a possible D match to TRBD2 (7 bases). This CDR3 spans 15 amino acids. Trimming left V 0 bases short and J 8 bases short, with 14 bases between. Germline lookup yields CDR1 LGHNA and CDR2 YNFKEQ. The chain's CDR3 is CASSQDHGGRDIQYF. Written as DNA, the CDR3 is TGTGCCAGCAGCCAAGATCACGGGGGGCGAGACATTCAGTACTTC.

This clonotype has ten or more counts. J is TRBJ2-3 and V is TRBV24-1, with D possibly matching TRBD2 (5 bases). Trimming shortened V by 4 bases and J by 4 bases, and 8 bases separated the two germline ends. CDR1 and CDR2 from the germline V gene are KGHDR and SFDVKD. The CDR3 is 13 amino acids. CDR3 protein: CATSDPGSDTQYF. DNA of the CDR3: TGTGCCACCAGTGACCCGGGATCAGATACGCAGTATTTT.

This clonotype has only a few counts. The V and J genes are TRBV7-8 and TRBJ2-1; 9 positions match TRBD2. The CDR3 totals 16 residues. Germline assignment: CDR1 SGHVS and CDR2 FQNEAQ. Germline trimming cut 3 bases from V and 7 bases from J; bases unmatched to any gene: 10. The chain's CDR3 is CASSFPSLAGLNEQFF. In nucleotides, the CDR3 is TGTGCCAGCAGCTTTCCCTCCCTAGCGGGGTTGAATGAGCAGTTCTTC.

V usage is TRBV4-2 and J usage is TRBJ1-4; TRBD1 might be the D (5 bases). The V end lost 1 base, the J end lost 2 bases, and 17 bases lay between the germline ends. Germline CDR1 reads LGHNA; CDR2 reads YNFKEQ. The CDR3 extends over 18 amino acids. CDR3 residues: CASSQVGAGPRTNEKLFF. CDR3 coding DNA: TGTGCCAGCAGCCAAGTTGGGGCAGGGCCTAGGACTAATGAAAAACTGTTTTTT.

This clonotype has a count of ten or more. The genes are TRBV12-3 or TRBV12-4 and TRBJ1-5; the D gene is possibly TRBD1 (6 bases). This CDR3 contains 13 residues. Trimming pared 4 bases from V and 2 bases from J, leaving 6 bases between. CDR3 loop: CASSSGGNQPQHF. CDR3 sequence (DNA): TGTGCCAGCAGTTCAGGGGGCAATCAGCCCCAGCATTTT.

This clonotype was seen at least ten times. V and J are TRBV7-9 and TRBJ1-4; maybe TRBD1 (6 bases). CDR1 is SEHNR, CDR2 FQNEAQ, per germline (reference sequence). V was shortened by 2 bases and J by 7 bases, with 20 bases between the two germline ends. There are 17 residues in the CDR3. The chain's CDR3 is CASSLIWAGESGEKLFF. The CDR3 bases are TGTGCCAGCAGCTTAATATGGGCAGGGGAGAGTGGTGAAAAACTGTTTTTT. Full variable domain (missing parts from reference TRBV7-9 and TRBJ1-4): DTGVSQNPRHKITKRGQNVTFRCDPISEHNRLYWYRQTLGQGPEFLTYFQNEAQLEKSRLLSDRFSAERPKGSFSTLEIQRTEQGDSAMYLCASSLIWAGESGEKLFFGSGTQLSVL.

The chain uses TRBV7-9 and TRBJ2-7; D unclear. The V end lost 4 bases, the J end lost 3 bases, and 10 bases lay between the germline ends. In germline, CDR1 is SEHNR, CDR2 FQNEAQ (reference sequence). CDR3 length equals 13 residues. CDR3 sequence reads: CASSSPFNYEQYF. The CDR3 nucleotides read TGTGCCAGCAGCTCACCATTTAACTACGAGCAGTACTTC.

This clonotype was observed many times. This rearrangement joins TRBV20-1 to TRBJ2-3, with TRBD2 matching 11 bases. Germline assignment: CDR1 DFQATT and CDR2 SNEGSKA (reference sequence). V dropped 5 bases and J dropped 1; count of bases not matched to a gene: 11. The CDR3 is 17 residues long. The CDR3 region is CSALTSGGASGTDTQYF. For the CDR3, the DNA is TGCAGTGCTCTTACTAGCGGGGGCGCTTCGGGCACAGATACGCAGTATTTT.